A single sample is the source of the 21 T cell receptor beta chains below, sequenced in a study of glioma-infiltrating T cells. The iRepertoire nested amplicon-rescue multiplex PCR amplified TCR alpha and beta CDR3s from RNA. TCRdb processed the multiplex PCR reads anew with MiXCR; each CDR3 protein has one entry. This sample has about 380,000 distinct CDR3 sequences, with roughly two fifths found just once. Source material: glioma tissue, nonneoplastic brain tissue, or PBMCs (not recorded which). These receptor sequences come from a human donor with low-grade glioma or glioblastoma, undergoing nonglioma brain surgery, or in good health (not recorded which).

Note on this clonotype: One junction end disagrees with the germline gene, perhaps due to a read error. The rearrangement uses TRBV20-1 and TRBJ2-3; possible D gene TRBD2, 6 bases. The CDR3 extends over 13 amino acids. Germline lookup yields CDR1 DFQATT and CDR2 SNEGSKA (reference sequence). The CDR3 loop reads CSAIVRESDTLYF. The CDR3 DNA follows: TGCAGTGCTATTGTACGGGAGTCAGATACGCTGTATTTT.

This clonotype was found many times. This sequence joins TRBV20-1 and TRBJ1-6; a possible D gene is TRBD1 (6 bases). This CDR3 has 16 residues. Trimming took off 5 bases at V and 1 base at J, with 15 bases between the two ends. CDR1 is DFQATT and CDR2 is SNEGSKA in the germline V gene (reference sequence). This chain's CDR3 is CSALRGRGSYNSPLHF. The CDR3 region has the DNA TGCAGTGCTCTCAGGGGTCGAGGTTCCTATAATTCACCCCTCCACTTT.

The rearrangement uses TRBV24-1 and TRBJ2-6; D possibly corresponds to TRBD2 (6 bases). The germline V gene has CDR1 KGHDR and CDR2 SFDVKD. V shed 4 bases and J shed 0 bases, with 9 bases lying between them. This CDR3 comprises 16 residues. CDR3 sequence (DNA): TGTGCCACCAGTGAAGGAGGGTACTCTGGGGCCAACGTCCTGACTTTC. Residues: CATSEGGYSGANVLTF.

The chain has TRBV5-4 and TRBJ1-5; TRBD1 agrees at 10 bases. Trimming took 4 bases from V and 7 from J; bases not matched to a gene: 8. Germline values: CDR1 SGHNT, CDR2 YYREEE (reference sequence). This CDR3 has 15 residues. The CDR3 sequence: CASSPGTGVGQPQHF. CDR3 nucleotides: TGTGCCAGCAGCCCCGGGACAGGGGTTGGCCAGCCCCAGCATTTT.

The chain has TRBV4-1 and TRBJ2-2; the match to TRBD2 covers 10 bases. CDR1 and CDR2 from the germline V gene are MGHRA and YSYEKL. J was trimmed by 4 bases and V by 1 base; bases with no gene match: 6. This CDR3 region has 17 residues. CDR3 sequence: CASSQVALAGVTGELFF. In nucleotides, the CDR3 is TGCGCCAGCAGCCAAGTTGCGCTAGCGGGAGTCACCGGGGAGCTGTTTTTT.

There are many counts of this clonotype. The chain recombines TRBV27 with TRBJ2-7, with 7 positions matching TRBD1. V lost 0 bases and J lost 3; bases outside the gene matches: 8. This CDR3 is built from 16 residues. Germline assignment: CDR1 MNHEY and CDR2 SMNVEV (reference sequence). The CDR3 region has the DNA TGTGCCAGCAGTTTATCCCCAGACAGGGTACTCTACGAGCAGTACTTC. Translation gives CASSLSPDRVLYEQYF.

This clonotype has more than one count but fewer than ten. The chain combines TRBV5-8 with TRBJ2-7; D remains unclear. The V end was cut by 4 bases, the J end by 3 bases, with 14 bases between. Per the germline V gene, CDR1 is SGHTS and CDR2 is YDEGEE. The CDR3 is made up of 14 amino acids. CDR3 sequence: CASSLGHRNYEQYF. DNA of the CDR3: TGTGCCAGCAGCCTAGGGCACCGAAACTACGAGCAGTACTTC.

This chain connects TRBV11-3 to TRBJ2-3; 10 nucleotides align to TRBD2. CDR3 length: 15 amino acids. Germline values: CDR1 SGHNT, CDR2 YENEEA. Trimming took 5 bases from V and 3 from J; bases not matched to a gene: 5. The CDR3 reads CASSPSGSRTDTQYF. For the CDR3, the DNA is TGTGCCAGCAGCCCTAGCGGGAGTAGGACAGATACGCAGTATTTT.

This clonotype has a handful of counts. One end of the junction varies from germline; a read error may be responsible. The chain has TRBV6-5 and TRBJ2-5; D possibly uses TRBD1 or TRBD2 (5 bases each). CDR1 and CDR2 (germline): MNHEY, SVGAGI. The CDR3 sequence is 14 residues long. The CDR3 loop is CTSSYGTIQETQYF. The CDR3 DNA is TGTACCAGCAGTTACGGGACGATCCAGGAGACCCAGTACTTC.

The chain carries TRBV7-2 and TRBJ1-1, with D uncertain. The germline V and J ends were trimmed by 3 bases and 1 base, with 6 bases remaining between them. Per germline, CDR1 SGHTA and CDR2 FQGNSA. This CDR3 has 13 residues. The CDR3 nucleotides read TGTGCCAGCAGCTTTGCTTGGAACACTGAAGCTTTCTTT. Residues: CASSFAWNTEAFF.

This clonotype has a handful of counts. The chain links TRBV4-3 to TRBJ2-1; a possible D gene is TRBD1 (5 bases). Germline V CDR1 and CDR2: LGHNA, YSLEER. The CDR3 consists of 14 residues. Trimming shortened V by 0 bases and J by 7 bases, and 10 bases separated the two germline ends. CDR3 nucleotide sequence: TGCGCCAGCAGCCAAGAAACACCAGGGAATGAGCAGTTCTTC. Translation: CASSQETPGNEQFF.

In its sample, this clonotype was seen a few times. The V and J genes are TRBV7-2 and TRBJ2-2; TRBD1 agrees at 10 bases. This CDR3 contains 14 residues. The junction had 3 bases not matched to a gene; V was cut back by 4 bases and J by 7 bases. Germline V gene lookup returns CDR1 SGHTA and CDR2 FQGNSA. The CDR3, as DNA: TGTGCCAGCAGCTCGACAGGGGGCGGCGGGGAGCTGTTTTTT. This codes for CASSSTGGGGELFF.

About this clonotype: A read error may be the cause here, since a much bigger clone is one base away. As DNA, the CDR3 is TGTGCCAGCAGTCCTACAGGGCTGAACAATGAAGCTTTCTTT. Its translation is CASSPTGLNNEAFF. The gene calls are TRBV28 and TRBJ1-1; tentatively, D is TRBD1 (6 bases). Germline values: CDR1 MDHEN, CDR2 SYDVKM. This CDR3 comprises 14 residues.

Of note for this clonotype: A much larger clone is a single base away; this may be a read error. V gene TRBV27 combines with J gene TRBJ1-5; TRBD1 agrees at 9 bases. This CDR3 has 14 residues. Germline loops: CDR1 MNHEY, CDR2 SMNVEV (reference sequence). The CDR3 DNA follows: TGTGCCAGCAGTTCCGGGACAGGGATTCAGCTCCAGCATTTT. Its protein is CASSSGTGIQLQHF.

This clonotype was seen a few times. The rearrangement joins TRBV4-3 to TRBJ2-3; the D is unclear. Germline V gene sequence: CDR1 LGHNA, CDR2 YSLEER. The CDR3 is made up of 16 amino acids. V lost 4 bases to trimming and J lost 0 bases, with 14 bases between them. The CDR3 protein is CASSLQGPVSTDTQYF. CDR3 DNA: TGCGCCAGCAGCCTGCAAGGCCCCGTCAGCACAGATACGCAGTATTTT.

The J gene is TRBJ1-2, the V gene TRBV7-9, with D hard to call. Germline CDR1 reads SEHNR; CDR2 reads FQNEAQ (reference sequence). With 0 bases removed from V and 7 bases from J, the gap between germline ends came to 12 bases. This CDR3 has 14 residues. The CDR3 DNA reads as TGTGCCAGCAGCTTAGCACGGGTTACCGGTGGCTACACCTTC. Encoded protein: CASSLARVTGGYTF.

The chain is built from TRBV28 and TRBJ2-5, with D possibly TRBD2 on 7 matching bases. The CDR3 is made up of 15 amino acids. CDR1 is MDHEN and CDR2 is SYDVKM in the germline V gene. Trimming shortened V by 3 bases and J by 8 bases, and 19 bases separated the two germline ends. The chain's CDR3 is CASSLGGTRTDTQYF. The CDR3 nucleotides are TGTGCCAGCAGTTTGGGAGGGACAAGGACAGACACCCAGTACTTC.

This clonotype occurred a few times. The gene calls are TRBV7-2 and TRBJ2-5; 7 bases map to TRBD2. Germline assignment: CDR1 SGHTA and CDR2 FQGNSA. Trimming at V came to 2 bases and at J to 1 base, leaving 10 bases not matched to a gene. The CDR3 runs to 17 residues. In DNA, the CDR3 is TGTGCCAGCAGCTTATCCGCGGGAGTTCTGGGCCAAGAGACCCAGTACTTC. Translated, it gives CASSLSAGVLGQETQYF.

As to this clonotype: A read error may explain this, as a much larger clone is one base away. The chain combines TRBV27 with TRBJ2-1; TRBD2 is a possible D gene (7 bases). This CDR3 has 15 residues. With 5 bases removed from V and 3 bases from J, the gap between germline ends came to 14 bases. The V gene's germline CDR1 is MNHEY and CDR2 SMNVEV (reference sequence). The CDR3 sequence is CASSLREGDYNEQFF. In DNA, the CDR3 is TGTGCCAGCAGTCTCAGGGAGGGGGACTACAATGAGCAGTTCTTC.

V is TRBV7-2 and J is TRBJ2-1, with D perhaps matching TRBD2 (6 bases). This CDR3 region has 15 residues. CDR1 is SGHTA, CDR2 FQGNSA, per germline. V was cut by 5 bases and J by 0 bases, with 11 bases left in between. CDR3 sequence reads: CASSTRGNSYNEQFF. The CDR3 DNA sequence: TGTGCCAGCAGCACACGGGGGAACTCCTACAATGAGCAGTTCTTC. The full variable domain, in which reference TRBV7-2 and TRBJ2-1 provide the parts outside the CDR3, is GAGVSQSPSNKVTEKGKDVELRCDPISGHTALYWYRQSLGQGLEFLIYFQGNSAPDKSGLPSDRFSAERTGGSVSTLTIQRTQQEDSAVYLCASSTRGNSYNEQFFGPGTRLTVL.

The chain has TRBV5-1 and TRBJ2-7; D perhaps matches TRBD1 (6 bases). Germline CDR1 reads SGHRS; CDR2 reads YFSETQ. The V end was cut by 2 bases, the J end by 0 bases, with 15 bases between. This CDR3 has 16 amino acids. CDR3 sequence: CASSLTGTRSSYEQYF. As DNA, the CDR3 is TGCGCCAGCAGCTTAACGGGGACACGAAGCTCCTACGAGCAGTACTTC.